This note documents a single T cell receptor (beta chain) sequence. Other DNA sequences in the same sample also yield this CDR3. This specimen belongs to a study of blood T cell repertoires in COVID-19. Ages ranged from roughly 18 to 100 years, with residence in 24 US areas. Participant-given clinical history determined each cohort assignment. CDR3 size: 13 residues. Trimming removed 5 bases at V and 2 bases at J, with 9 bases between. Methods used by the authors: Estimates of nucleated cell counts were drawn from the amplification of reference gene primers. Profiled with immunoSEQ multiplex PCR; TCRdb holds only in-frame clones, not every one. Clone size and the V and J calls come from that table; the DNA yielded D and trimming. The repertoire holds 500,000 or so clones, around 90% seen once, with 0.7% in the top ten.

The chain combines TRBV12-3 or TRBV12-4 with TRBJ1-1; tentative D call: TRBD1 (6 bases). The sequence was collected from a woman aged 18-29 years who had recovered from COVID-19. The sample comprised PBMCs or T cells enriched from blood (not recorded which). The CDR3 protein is CASSLRGNTEAFF. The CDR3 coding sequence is TGTGCCAGCAGTCTCAGGGGTAACACTGAAGCTTTCTTT.